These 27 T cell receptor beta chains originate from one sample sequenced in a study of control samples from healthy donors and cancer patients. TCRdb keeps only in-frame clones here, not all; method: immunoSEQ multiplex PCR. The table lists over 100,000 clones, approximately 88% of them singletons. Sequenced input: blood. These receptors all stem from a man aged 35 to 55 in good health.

The chain's CDR3 is CASSQAAGSYNEQFF. The CDR3 nucleotides read TGTGCCAGCAGCCAAGCGGCGGGGTCTTACAATGAGCAGTTCTTC. The rearrangement uses TRBV3-1 (or the pseudogene TRBV3-2) and TRBJ2-1; possible D gene TRBD2, 6 bases. The CDR3 runs 15 residues. V was pared by 1 base and J by 4 bases, with 11 bases between. Looked up from germline, CDR1 is LGHDT and CDR2 is YNNKEL (reference sequence).

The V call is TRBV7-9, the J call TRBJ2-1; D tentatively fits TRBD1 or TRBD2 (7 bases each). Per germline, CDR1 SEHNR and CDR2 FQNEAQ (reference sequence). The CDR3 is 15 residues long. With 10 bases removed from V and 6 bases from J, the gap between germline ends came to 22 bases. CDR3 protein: CATPFGDREGNEQFF. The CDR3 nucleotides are TGTGCCACGCCTTTCGGAGACAGGGAGGGCAATGAGCAGTTCTTC.

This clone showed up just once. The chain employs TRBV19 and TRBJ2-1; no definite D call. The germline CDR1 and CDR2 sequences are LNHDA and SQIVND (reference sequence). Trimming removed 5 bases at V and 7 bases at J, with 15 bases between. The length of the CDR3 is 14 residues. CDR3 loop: CASSESTNRNEQFF. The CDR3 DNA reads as TGTGCCAGTAGTGAGTCGACGAATAGGAATGAGCAGTTCTTC. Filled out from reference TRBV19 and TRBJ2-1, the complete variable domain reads DGGITQSPKYLFRKEGQNVTLSCEQNLNHDAMYWYRQDPGQGLRLIYYSQIVNDFQKGDIAEGYSVSREKKESFPLTVTSAQKNPTAFYLCASSESTNRNEQFFGPGTRLTVL.

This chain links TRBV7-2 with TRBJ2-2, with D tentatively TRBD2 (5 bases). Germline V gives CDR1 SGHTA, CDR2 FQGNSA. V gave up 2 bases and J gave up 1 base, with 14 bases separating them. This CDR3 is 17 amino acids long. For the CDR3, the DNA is TGTGCCAGCAGCTTATATTTGCTAGCCTTGAACACCGGGGAGCTGTTTTTT. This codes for CASSLYLLALNTGELFF.

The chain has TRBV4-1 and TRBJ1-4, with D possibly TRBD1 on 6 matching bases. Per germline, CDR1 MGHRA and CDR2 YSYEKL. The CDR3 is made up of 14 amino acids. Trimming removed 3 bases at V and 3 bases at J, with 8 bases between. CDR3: CASSHRQANEKLFF. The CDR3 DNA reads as TGCGCCAGCAGCCATCGACAGGCTAATGAAAAACTGTTTTTT.

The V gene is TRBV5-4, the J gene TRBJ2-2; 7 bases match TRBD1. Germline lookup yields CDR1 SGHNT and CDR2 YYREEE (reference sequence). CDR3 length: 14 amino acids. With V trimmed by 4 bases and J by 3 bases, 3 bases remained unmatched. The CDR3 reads CASSRDSYTGELFF. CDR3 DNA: TGTGCCAGCAGCCGGGACAGCTACACCGGGGAGCTGTTTTTT.

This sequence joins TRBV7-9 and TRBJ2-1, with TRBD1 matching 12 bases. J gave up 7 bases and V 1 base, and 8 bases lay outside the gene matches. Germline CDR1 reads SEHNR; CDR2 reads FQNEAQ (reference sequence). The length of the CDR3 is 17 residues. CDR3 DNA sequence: TGTGCCAGCAGCTTAGGAGGGGGACAGGGGGCGCGGAATGAGCAGTTCTTC. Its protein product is CASSLGGGQGARNEQFF.

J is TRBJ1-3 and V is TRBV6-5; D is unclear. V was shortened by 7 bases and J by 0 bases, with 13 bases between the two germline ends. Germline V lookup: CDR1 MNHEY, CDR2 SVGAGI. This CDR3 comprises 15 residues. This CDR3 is CASIDGRNSGNTIYF. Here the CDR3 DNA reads TGTGCCAGCATCGACGGGCGGAACTCTGGAAACACCATATATTTT.

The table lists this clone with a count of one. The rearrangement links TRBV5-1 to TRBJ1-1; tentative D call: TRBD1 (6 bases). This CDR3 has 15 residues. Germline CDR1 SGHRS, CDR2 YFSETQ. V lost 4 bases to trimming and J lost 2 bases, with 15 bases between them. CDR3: CASSQLSGANTEAFF. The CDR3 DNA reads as TGCGCCAGCAGCCAACTGTCGGGGGCTAACACTGAAGCTTTCTTT.

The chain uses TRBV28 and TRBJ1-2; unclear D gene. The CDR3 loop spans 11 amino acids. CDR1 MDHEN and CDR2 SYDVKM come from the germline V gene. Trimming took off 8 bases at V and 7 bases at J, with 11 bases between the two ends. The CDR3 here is CASAGGRGYTF. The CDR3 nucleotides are TGTGCCAGCGCCGGCGGTCGTGGCTACACCTTC.

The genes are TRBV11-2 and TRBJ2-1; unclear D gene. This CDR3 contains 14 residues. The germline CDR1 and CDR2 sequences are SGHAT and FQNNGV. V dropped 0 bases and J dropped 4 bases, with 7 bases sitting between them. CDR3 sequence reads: CASSLDPGYNEQFF. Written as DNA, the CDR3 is TGTGCCAGCAGCTTAGATCCTGGTTACAATGAGCAGTTCTTC.

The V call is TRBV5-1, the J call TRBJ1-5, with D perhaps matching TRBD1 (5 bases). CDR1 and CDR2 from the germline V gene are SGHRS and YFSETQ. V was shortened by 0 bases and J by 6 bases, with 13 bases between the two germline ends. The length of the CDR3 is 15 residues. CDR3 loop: CASSLGAGPGQPQHF. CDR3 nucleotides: TGCGCCAGCAGCTTGGGTGCGGGGCCGGGTCAGCCCCAGCATTTT.

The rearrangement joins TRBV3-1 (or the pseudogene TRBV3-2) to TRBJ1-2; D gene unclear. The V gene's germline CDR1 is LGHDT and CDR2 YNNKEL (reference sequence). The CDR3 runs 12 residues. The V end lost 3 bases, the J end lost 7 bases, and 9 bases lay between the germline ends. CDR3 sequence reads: CASSQFEGGYTF. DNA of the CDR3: TGTGCCAGCAGCCAGTTCGAGGGTGGCTACACCTTC.

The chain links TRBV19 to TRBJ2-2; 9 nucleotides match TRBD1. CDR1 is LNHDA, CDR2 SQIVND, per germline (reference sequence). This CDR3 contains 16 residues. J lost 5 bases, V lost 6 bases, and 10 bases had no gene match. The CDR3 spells CASRLQGARQTGELFF. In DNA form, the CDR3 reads TGTGCCAGTAGATTACAGGGGGCAAGACAAACCGGGGAGCTGTTTTTT.

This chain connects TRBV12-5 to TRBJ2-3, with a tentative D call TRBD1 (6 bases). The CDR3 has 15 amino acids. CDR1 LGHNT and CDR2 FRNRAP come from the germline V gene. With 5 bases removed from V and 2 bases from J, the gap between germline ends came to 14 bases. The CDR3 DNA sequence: TGTGCTAGTGGTCCCGACAGGTCCGACACAGATACGCAGTATTTT. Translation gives CASGPDRSDTDTQYF.

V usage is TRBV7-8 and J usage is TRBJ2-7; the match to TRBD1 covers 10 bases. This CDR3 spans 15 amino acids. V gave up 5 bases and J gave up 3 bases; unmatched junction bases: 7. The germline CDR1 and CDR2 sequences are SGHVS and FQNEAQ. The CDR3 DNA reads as TGTGCCAGCAGCCCGCCGGGACAGGGGATCTACGAGCAGTACTTC. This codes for CASSPPGQGIYEQYF.

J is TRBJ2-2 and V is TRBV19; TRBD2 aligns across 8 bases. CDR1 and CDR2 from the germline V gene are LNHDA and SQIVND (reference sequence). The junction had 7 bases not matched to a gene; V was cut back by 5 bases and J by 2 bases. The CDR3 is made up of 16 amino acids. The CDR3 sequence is CASSASGGANTGELFF. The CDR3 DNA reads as TGTGCCAGTAGTGCCTCCGGGGGGGCCAACACCGGGGAGCTGTTTTTT. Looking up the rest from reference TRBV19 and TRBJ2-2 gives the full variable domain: DGGITQSPKYLFRKEGQNVTLSCEQNLNHDAMYWYRQDPGQGLRLIYYSQIVNDFQKGDIAEGYSVSREKKESFPLTVTSAQKNPTAFYLCASSASGGANTGELFFGEGSRLTVL.

The CDR3 loop reads CASSVEDSQAYEQYF. The CDR3 DNA sequence: TGTGCCAGCAGCGTAGAGGACTCTCAGGCCTACGAGCAGTACTTC. The rearrangement uses TRBV9 and TRBJ2-7; TRBD2 is a possible D gene (5 bases). The CDR3 runs 15 residues. Trimming removed 0 bases from V and 2 bases from J, with 12 bases in between. Germline values: CDR1 SGDLS, CDR2 YYNGEE.

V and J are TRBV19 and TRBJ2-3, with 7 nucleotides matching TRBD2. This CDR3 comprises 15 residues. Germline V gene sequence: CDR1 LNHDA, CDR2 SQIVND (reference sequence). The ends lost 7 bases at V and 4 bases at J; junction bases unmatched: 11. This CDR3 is CASTLGGSEADTQYF. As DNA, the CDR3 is TGTGCCAGTACCCTCGGGGGGAGCGAGGCAGATACGCAGTATTTT.

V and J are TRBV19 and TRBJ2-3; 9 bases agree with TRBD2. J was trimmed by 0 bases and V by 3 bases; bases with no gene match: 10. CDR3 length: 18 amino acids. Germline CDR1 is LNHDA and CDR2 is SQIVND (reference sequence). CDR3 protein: CASSMGISGGPSTDTQYF. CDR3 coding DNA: TGTGCCAGTAGTATGGGGATTAGCGGGGGCCCCAGCACAGATACGCAGTATTTT.

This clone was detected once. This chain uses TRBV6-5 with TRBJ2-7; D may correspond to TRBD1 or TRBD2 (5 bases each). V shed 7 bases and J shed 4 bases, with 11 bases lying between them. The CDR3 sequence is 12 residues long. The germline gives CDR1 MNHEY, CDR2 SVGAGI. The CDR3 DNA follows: TGTGCCAGCAACGTGGGGGTGTACGAGCAGTACTTC. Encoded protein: CASNVGVYEQYF.

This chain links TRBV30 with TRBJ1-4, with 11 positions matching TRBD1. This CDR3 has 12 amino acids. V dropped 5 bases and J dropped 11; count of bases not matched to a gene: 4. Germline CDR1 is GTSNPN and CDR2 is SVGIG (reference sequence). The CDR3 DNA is TGTGCCTGGGGGACAGGGGGTGATAAACTGTTTTTT. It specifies CAWGTGGDKLFF.

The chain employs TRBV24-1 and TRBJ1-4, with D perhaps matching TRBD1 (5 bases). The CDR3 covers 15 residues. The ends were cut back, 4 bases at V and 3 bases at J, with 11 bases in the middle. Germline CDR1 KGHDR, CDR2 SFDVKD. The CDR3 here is CATSDGRGPNEKLFF. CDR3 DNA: TGTGCCACCAGTGACGGTAGGGGCCCTAATGAAAAACTGTTTTTT.

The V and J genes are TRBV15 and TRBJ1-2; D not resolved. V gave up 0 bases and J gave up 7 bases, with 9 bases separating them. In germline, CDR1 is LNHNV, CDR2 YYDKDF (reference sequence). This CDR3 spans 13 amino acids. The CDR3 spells CATSRDSLSGYTF. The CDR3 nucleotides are TGTGCCACCAGCAGAGATAGTCTGAGTGGCTACACCTTC.

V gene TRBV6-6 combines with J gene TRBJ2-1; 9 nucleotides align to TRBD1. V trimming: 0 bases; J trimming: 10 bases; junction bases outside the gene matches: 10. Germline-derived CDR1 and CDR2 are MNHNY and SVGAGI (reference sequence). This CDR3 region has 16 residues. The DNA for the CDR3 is TGTGCCAGCAGTTACTCAGGACAGGGGAGTCGGGGCGAGCAGTTCTTC. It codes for CASSYSGQGSRGEQFF.

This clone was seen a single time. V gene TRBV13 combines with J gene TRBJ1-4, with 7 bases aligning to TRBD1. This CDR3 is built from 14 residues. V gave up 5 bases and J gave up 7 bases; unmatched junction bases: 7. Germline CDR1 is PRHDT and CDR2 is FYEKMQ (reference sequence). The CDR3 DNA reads TGTGCCAGCAGCGTCACCAGGGGGAGTGAAAAACTGTTTTTT. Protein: CASSVTRGSEKLFF.

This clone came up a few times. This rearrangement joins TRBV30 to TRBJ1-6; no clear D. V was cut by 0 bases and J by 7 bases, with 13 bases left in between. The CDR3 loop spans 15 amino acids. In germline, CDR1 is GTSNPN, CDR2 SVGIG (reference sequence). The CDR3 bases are TGTGCCTGGAGTGTATCGAGGTCGGGAAATTCACCCCTCCACTTT. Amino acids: CAWSVSRSGNSPLHF.